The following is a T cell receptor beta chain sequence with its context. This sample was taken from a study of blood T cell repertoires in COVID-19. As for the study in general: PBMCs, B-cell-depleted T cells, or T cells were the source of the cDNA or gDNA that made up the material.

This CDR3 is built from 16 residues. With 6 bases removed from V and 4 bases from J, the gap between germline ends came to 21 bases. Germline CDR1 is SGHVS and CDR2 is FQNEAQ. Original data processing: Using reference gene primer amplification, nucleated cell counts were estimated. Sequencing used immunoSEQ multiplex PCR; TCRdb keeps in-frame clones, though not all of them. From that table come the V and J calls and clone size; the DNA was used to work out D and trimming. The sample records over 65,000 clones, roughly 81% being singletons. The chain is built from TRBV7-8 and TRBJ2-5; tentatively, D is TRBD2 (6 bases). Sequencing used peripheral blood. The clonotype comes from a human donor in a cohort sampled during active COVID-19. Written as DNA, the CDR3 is TGTGCCAGCAGTCCAATTCTACGGGAGAGCGGAGAGACCCAGTACTTC. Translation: CASSPILRESGETQYF.